The present T cell receptor beta chain was sequenced within a study of T cells expressing NK-cell markers. Study at large: CD3+CD56+NKG2C+, CD3+CD56+NKG2C- and CD3+CD56-NKG2C+ T cells, once sorted, supplied the TCR beta repertoires.

The CDR3 spans 15 residues. CDR1 MNHEY and CDR2 SVGEGT come from the germline V gene. The authors generated TCR beta cDNA through 5'RACE template switching with UMIs. TCRdb re-called the 5' RACE reads and gives one entry per CDR3 protein, without DNA. The sample data list 400,000 to 500,000 distinct CDR3 sequences. The sequenced sample consisted of blood T cells: a sorted CD56 or NKG2C T cell subset, CD4+ or CD8+ T cells, or bulk PBMC T cells (not recorded which). V usage is TRBV6-2 or TRBV6-3 and J usage is TRBJ2-1; no DNA is available, so the TRBD1 call from TCRdb remains unchecked. The clonotype originates from a woman between 18 and 69 years old in good health. The CDR3 loop reads CASSRTGVTVDEQFF.